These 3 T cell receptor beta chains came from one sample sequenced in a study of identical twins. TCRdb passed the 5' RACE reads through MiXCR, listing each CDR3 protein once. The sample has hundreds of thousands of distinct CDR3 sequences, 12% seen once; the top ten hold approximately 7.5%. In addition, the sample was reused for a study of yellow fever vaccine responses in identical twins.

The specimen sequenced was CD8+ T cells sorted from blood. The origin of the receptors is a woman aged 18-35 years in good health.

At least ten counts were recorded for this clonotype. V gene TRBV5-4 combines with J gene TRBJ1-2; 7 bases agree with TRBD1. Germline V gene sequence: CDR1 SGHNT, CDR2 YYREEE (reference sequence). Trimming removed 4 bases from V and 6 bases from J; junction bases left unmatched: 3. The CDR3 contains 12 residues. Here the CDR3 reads CASSHGQDGYTF. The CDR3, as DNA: TGTGCCAGCAGCCACGGACAGGATGGCTACACCTTC. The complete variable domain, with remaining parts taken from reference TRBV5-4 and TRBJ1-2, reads ETGVTQSPTHLIKTRGQQVTLRCSSQSGHNTVSWYQQALGQGPQFIFQYYREEENGRGNFPPRFSGLQFPNYSSELNVNALELDDSALYLCASSHGQDGYTFGSGTRLTVV.

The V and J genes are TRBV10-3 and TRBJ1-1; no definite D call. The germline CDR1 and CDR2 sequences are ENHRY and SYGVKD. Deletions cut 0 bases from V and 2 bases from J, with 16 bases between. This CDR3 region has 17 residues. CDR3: CAISESSSPAVNTEAFF. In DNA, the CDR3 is TGTGCCATCAGTGAGTCTTCCTCGCCGGCCGTAAACACTGAAGCTTTCTTT.

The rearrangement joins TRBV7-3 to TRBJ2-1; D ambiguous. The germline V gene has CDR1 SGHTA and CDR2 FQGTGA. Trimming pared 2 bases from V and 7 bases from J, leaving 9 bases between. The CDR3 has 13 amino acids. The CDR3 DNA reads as TGTGCCAGCAGCTTACGGGTGTGGAATGAGCAGTTCTTC. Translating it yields CASSLRVWNEQFF.